The next 20 T cell receptor beta chains were all read from a single sample in a study of Ad26.COV2.S vaccination and SARS-CoV-2 variants. Profiled with immunoSEQ multiplex PCR; TCRdb holds only in-frame clones, not every one. This table holds around 300,000 clones, 86% found once. Documented treatment: some 19 received Ad26.COV2.S at low or high dose, single or two shots; a few received placebo; per-sample allocation not given. Following the first vaccine or placebo injection, samples were taken on day 63. The specimen was peripheral blood, collected in a trial of Ad26.COV2.S vaccine versus placebo. The receptors come from a person between 18 and 65 years old who received the Ad26.COV2.S COVID-19 vaccine or a placebo.

The genes are TRBV7-9 and TRBJ1-5; tentative D call: TRBD1 (5 bases). This CDR3 has 14 amino acids. CDR1 and CDR2 (germline): SEHNR, FQNEAQ (reference sequence). Deletions cut 6 bases from V and 11 bases from J, with 20 bases between. This CDR3 is CASSDGASMGAQHF. The CDR3 bases are TGTGCCAGCAGTGACGGGGCCTCGATGGGGGCCCAGCATTTT.

The chain recombines TRBV7-9 with TRBJ1-2, with D possibly TRBD1 on 5 matching bases. Trimming removed 2 bases at V and 1 base at J, with 8 bases between. Germline CDR1 reads SEHNR; CDR2 reads FQNEAQ (reference sequence). The CDR3 contains 14 residues. The chain's CDR3 is CASSLQGHNYGYTF. The CDR3 nucleotides read TGTGCCAGCAGCTTACAGGGCCATAACTATGGCTACACCTTC.

The CDR3 loop is CASSSSTVGAEQFF. CDR3 nucleotides: TGTGCCAGCAGCTCCTCGACTGTTGGGGCTGAGCAGTTCTTC. The rearrangement links TRBV7-3 to TRBJ2-1; D might be TRBD1 (5 bases). The germline CDR1 and CDR2 sequences are SGHTA and FQGTGA. The CDR3 is 14 residues long. The V end lost 4 bases, the J end lost 9 bases, and 16 bases lay between the germline ends.

This clone was counted a few times. Other nucleotide sequences from this sample produce the same CDR3. The chain couples TRBV27 to TRBJ2-2; D ambiguous. Germline CDR1 is MNHEY and CDR2 is SMNVEV (reference sequence). The V gene lost 2 bases and the J gene lost 6 bases, with 4 bases spanning the gap. This CDR3 is built from 12 residues. CDR3 amino acids: CASSLLAGELFF. The DNA of the CDR3 is TGTGCCAGCAGTTTACTGGCCGGGGAGCTGTTTTTT.

This clone was observed once. The gene calls are TRBV2 and TRBJ2-3; D might be TRBD1 or TRBD2, each matching 5 bases. Germline lookup yields CDR1 SNHLY and CDR2 FYNNEI. Trimming removed 7 bases at V and 4 bases at J, with 15 bases between. This CDR3 comprises 14 residues. CDR3 DNA: TGTGCCAGCATGAGCCAGGGAGTTGCAGATACGCAGTATTTT. It is translated as CASMSQGVADTQYF. The full variable domain, completed using reference TRBV2 and TRBJ2-3, is EPEVTQTPSHQVTQMGQEVILRCVPISNHLYFYWYRQILGQKVEFLVSFYNNEISEKSEIFDDQFSVERPDGSNFTLKIRSTKLEDSAMYFCASMSQGVADTQYFGPGTRLTVL.

The gene calls are TRBV7-6 and TRBJ2-2, with unresolved D. This CDR3 is built from 16 residues. Germline-derived CDR1 and CDR2 are SGHVS and FNYEAQ. Deletions cut 0 bases from V and 2 bases from J, with 10 bases between. The chain's CDR3 is CASSLALLRNTGELFF. CDR3 DNA sequence: TGTGCCAGCAGCTTAGCGTTACTACGAAACACCGGGGAGCTGTTTTTT.

The rearrangement links TRBV6-2 or TRBV6-3 to TRBJ2-1; 15 bases line up with TRBD2. V was pared by 6 bases and J by 0 bases, with 15 bases of the junction left unmatched. This CDR3 spans 21 amino acids. The germline V gene encodes CDR1 MNHEY and CDR2 SVGEGT. This CDR3 is CASSWVGLRTSGGASYNEQFF. The DNA of the CDR3 is TGTGCCAGCAGCTGGGTGGGACTACGGACTAGCGGGGGGGCCTCCTACAATGAGCAGTTCTTC.

The chain's CDR3 is CASSAGTGAEAFF. In DNA, the CDR3 is TGTGCCAGCAGCGCCGGGACAGGGGCTGAAGCTTTCTTT. The V and J genes are TRBV9 and TRBJ1-1, with 10 bases fitting TRBD1. The CDR3 runs 13 residues. CDR1 and CDR2 from the germline V gene are SGDLS and YYNGEE. Unmatched junction bases numbered 2, after V lost 3 bases and J lost 6 bases.

The rearrangement joins TRBV28 to TRBJ2-3; 10 bases line up with TRBD2. CDR3 size: 15 residues. The V gene's germline CDR1 is MDHEN and CDR2 SYDVKM. V shed 1 base, J shed 3 bases, and the junction held 1 base outside the gene matches. CDR3 bases: TGTGCCAGCAGTTTATATAGCGGGGGGACAGATACGCAGTATTTT. It specifies CASSLYSGGTDTQYF.

The rearrangement uses TRBV28 and TRBJ1-2; D is perhaps TRBD1 (5 bases). CDR3 length: 13 amino acids. Germline CDR1 reads MDHEN; CDR2 reads SYDVKM. The germline V and J ends were trimmed by 5 bases and 1 base, with 8 bases remaining between them. The CDR3 DNA sequence: TGTGCCAGCAGTATCGACAGTAACTATGGCTACACCTTC. It yields the protein CASSIDSNYGYTF.

The genes are TRBV5-8 and TRBJ1-6; TRBD1 might be the D (5 bases). The CDR3 is made up of 15 amino acids. CDR1 is SGHTS and CDR2 is YDEGEE in the germline V gene. Trimming left V 5 bases short and J 6 bases short, with 15 bases between. The CDR3 DNA reads TGTGCCAGCAGGAAGGGGACCGCCGTTAATTCACCCCTCCACTTT. This encodes CASRKGTAVNSPLHF.

V and J are TRBV6-6 and TRBJ2-3; 11 bases align to TRBD2. This CDR3 is 16 amino acids long. Germline V CDR1 and CDR2: MNHNY, SVGAGI (reference sequence). V was clipped by 5 bases and J by 6 bases; unmatched bases: 10. In nucleotides, the CDR3 is TGTGCCAGCAGTCTCACTAGCGGGGGTCATCCTGATACGCAGTATTTT. It specifies CASSLTSGGHPDTQYF.

The genes are TRBV27 and TRBJ2-7; D tentatively reads TRBD1 or TRBD2 (5 bases each). CDR3 size: 15 residues. V dropped 3 bases and J dropped 7 bases, with 19 bases sitting between them. Germline lookup yields CDR1 MNHEY and CDR2 SMNVEV (reference sequence). CDR3 coding DNA: TGTGCCAGCAGTTTCGTCCGGGACGGCCACCTGGAGCAGTACTTC. Translated: CASSFVRDGHLEQYF.

The V call is TRBV7-9, the J call TRBJ2-7; a possible D gene is TRBD1 (6 bases). Trimming removed 5 bases at V and 0 bases at J, with 14 bases between. CDR1 is SEHNR and CDR2 is FQNEAQ in the germline V gene (reference sequence). The CDR3 covers 15 residues. The chain's CDR3 is CASSRTGTPSYEQYF. DNA for the CDR3: TGTGCCAGCAGCCGGACCGGGACACCCTCCTACGAGCAGTACTTC.

The rearrangement joins TRBV4-3 to TRBJ2-3; maybe TRBD1 (5 bases). The CDR3 contains 17 residues. Trimming left V 0 bases short and J 1 base short, with 14 bases between. Germline CDR1 LGHNA, CDR2 YSLEER. The CDR3: CASSQDRAGWGTDTQYF. CDR3 DNA sequence: TGCGCCAGCAGCCAAGATAGGGCAGGGTGGGGCACAGATACGCAGTATTTT.

The rearrangement uses TRBV27 and TRBJ2-2; tentative D call: TRBD2 (5 bases). Trimming took 2 bases from V and 7 from J, leaving 14 bases between them. The CDR3 sequence is 15 residues long. Germline CDR1 MNHEY, CDR2 SMNVEV (reference sequence). CDR3 region: CASSLEGTPGGELFF. The CDR3 DNA is TGTGCCAGCAGTTTAGAGGGCACCCCCGGCGGGGAGCTGTTTTTT.

The chain couples TRBV7-2 to TRBJ2-3, with 8 bases fitting TRBD1. This CDR3 is 16 amino acids long. Germline-derived CDR1 and CDR2 are SGHTA and FQGNSA. V was clipped by 5 bases and J by 3 bases; unmatched bases: 10. CDR3 loop: CASSARQGRSTDTQYF. The CDR3 DNA reads TGTGCCAGCAGCGCCCGACAGGGGAGGAGTACAGATACGCAGTATTTT.

The chain is built from TRBV21-1 and TRBJ1-6; the D call of TRBD1 is as the table states it, not checked on the DNA. TRBV21-1 is tagged as a pseudogene. This CDR3 has 18 amino acids. The CDR3: CASSKTGQVSSYNSPLHF. The CDR3 DNA sequence: TGTGCCAGCAGCAAAACCGGACAGGTGAGCTCCTATAATTCACCCCTCCACTTT.

The V gene is TRBV7-8, the J gene TRBJ2-7; no firm D call. Deletions cut 3 bases from V and 6 bases from J, with 6 bases between. Per the germline V gene, CDR1 is SGHVS and CDR2 is FQNEAQ. The CDR3 covers 11 residues. CDR3 coding DNA: TGTGCCAGCAGCTTCGGTCCCGAGCAGTACTTC. Translation gives CASSFGPEQYF.

This clone was seen just once. The chain carries TRBV28 and TRBJ1-5; 9 positions agree with TRBD1. The CDR3 spans 16 residues. J lost 6 bases, V lost 4 bases, and 10 bases had no gene match. Germline lookup yields CDR1 MDHEN and CDR2 SYDVKM. The chain's CDR3 is CASSSTTGGYSQPQHF. CDR3 nucleotide sequence: TGTGCCAGCAGTTCAACGACAGGGGGTTATAGTCAGCCCCAGCATTTT.